This T cell receptor beta chain was identified during a study of blood T cell repertoires in COVID-19. The data were produced by immunoSEQ multiplex PCR, yet TCRdb's version contains in-frame clones alone and is incomplete. The sample has 20,000 to 25,000 clones, around 75% seen once. CDR3 length: 18 amino acids. This clonotype was obtained from a woman of 80 years or more with acute or convalescent COVID-19. Specimen: peripheral blood. This sequence joins TRBV1 and TRBJ1-1; the table gives TRBD1 as D, unverified against the DNA. TRBV1 is a pseudogene. The CDR3 loop is CTSSRLPGPPGLNTEAFF. The CDR3 DNA reads TGCACCAGCAGCCGACTTCCAGGGCCTCCTGGCTTGAACACTGAAGCTTTCTTT.